This entry is about one T cell receptor (beta chain). Its antigen remains unknown. This entry is derived from a study of T cell responses to AZD1222 COVID-19 vaccine. Across the whole study: Combined were second doses at about 4 or about 12 weeks.

Study-wide results and caveats: Donor demographics were predominantly white British with a female majority; clonal diversity may be underestimated. Vaccine-associated CD4 TCRs spanned spike, dominant at 160-218 and 743-854. Increases in Spike-specific TCR breadth and depth were seen after two AZD1222 doses.

V lost 4 bases, J lost 3 bases, and 2 bases stayed unmatched. Germline assignment: CDR1 MNHEY and CDR2 SVGAGI. The CDR3 loop spans 13 amino acids. The repertoire was sequenced with immunoSEQ multiplex PCR; TCRdb's copy has only in-frame clones and lacks some. Counted here are more than 250,000 clones, approximately 93% occurring once; the ten biggest clones make up roughly 0.5%. This receptor was obtained from an adult in good health. Sample: peripheral blood, taken on day 0 of AZD1222 vaccination. The V gene is TRBV6-5, the J gene TRBJ1-2; 7 positions agree with TRBD1. The CDR3, as DNA: TGTGCCAGCAGTTTCGACAGGGACTATGGCTACACCTTC. Translating gives CASSFDRDYGYTF.